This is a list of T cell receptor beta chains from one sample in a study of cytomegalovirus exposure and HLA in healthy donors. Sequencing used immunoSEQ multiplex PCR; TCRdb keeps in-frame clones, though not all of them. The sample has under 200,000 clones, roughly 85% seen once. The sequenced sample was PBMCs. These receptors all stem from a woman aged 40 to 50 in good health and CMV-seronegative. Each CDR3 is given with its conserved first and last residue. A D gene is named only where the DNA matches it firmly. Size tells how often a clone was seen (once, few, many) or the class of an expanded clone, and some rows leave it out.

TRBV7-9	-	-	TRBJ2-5	TGTGCCAGCAGCTTAGCGCGCGCACAAGAGACCCAGTACTTC	CASSLARAQETQYF
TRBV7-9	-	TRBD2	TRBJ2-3	TGTGCCAGCAGCTTCACACCCCGGCGGGAGGTGACAGATACGCAGTATTTT	CASSFTPRREVTDTQYF
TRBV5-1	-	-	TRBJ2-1	TGCGCCAGCAGCTTGGATACCCGCGGGGATGAGCAGTTCTTC	CASSLDTRGDEQFF
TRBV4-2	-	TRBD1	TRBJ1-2	TGTGCCAGCAGCCCCGGGACAGGGGGCGCTGATTACGGCTACACCTTC	CASSPGTGGADYGYTF
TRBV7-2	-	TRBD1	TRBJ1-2	TGTGCCAGCAGCTTCGGGGACAGGACAAACACCTATGGCTACACCTTC	CASSFGDRTNTYGYTF
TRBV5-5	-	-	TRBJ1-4	TGTGCCAGCAGCCCCCTCCCAAGGGAGGATGAAAAACTGTTTTTT	CASSPLPREDEKLFF
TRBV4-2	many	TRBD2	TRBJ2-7	TGTGCCAGCAGCCAAGTAGGACTAGCGGGTTACGAGCAGTACTTC	CASSQVGLAGYEQYF
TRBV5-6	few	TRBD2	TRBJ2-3	TGTGCCAGCAGCTTGGAACTAGCGGTCTCCACAGATACGCAGTATTTT	CASSLELAVSTDTQYF
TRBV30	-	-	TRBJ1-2	TGTGCCTGGAGTGTACTTCTTTATGGCTACACCTTC	CAWSVLLYGYTF
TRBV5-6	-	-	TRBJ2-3	TGTGCCAGCAGCATAGCGGCTAGCACAGATACGCAGTATTTT	CASSIAASTDTQYF
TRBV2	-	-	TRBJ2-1	TGTGCCAGCTCCCTTAACGGGTTTGGGAATGAGCAGTTCTTC	CASSLNGFGNEQFF
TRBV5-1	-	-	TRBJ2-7	TGCGCCAGCAGCTTGGGTCCGGGGAGCTCCTACGAGCAGTACTTC	CASSLGPGSSYEQYF
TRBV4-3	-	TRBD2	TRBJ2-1	TGCGCCAGCAGCCAAGAGGGGCTAGCGGACTACAATGAGCAGTTCTTC	CASSQEGLADYNEQFF
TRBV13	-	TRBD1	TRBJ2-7	TGTGCCAGCAGCACACGGACTGGGACAGGGCCTGTATACGAGCAGTACTTC	CASSTRTGTGPVYEQYF
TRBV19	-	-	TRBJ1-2	TGTGCCAGTAGTATAGATTCGGGAGGTGGCTACACCTTC	CASSIDSGGGYTF
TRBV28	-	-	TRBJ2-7	TGTGCCAGCAGTTTTCGGTCGAGTGGGCCGTCCGAGCAGTACTTC	CASSFRSSGPSEQYF
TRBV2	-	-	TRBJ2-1	TGTGCCAGCAACGATCTATCAAATGAGCAGTTCTTC	CASNDLSNEQFF
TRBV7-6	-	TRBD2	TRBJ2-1	TGTGCCAGCAGCTTAGATGTGCCTAGCGGGAGTGGGGAGCAGTTCTTC	CASSLDVPSGSGEQFF
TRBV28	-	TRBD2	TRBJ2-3	TGTGCCAGCAGTCGGGGACTAGCGGTAGATACGCAGTATTTT	CASSRGLAVDTQYF
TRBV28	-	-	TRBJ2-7	TGTGCCAGCAGTCCCCCCCAGCGGAACTACGAGCAGTACTTC	CASSPPQRNYEQYF
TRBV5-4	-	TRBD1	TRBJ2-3	TGTGCCAGCAGCTTGGCCGGGACAGGAGTGAAAGATACGCAGTATTTT	CASSLAGTGVKDTQYF
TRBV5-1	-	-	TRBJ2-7	TGCGCCAGCAGCTTGGATGACAGCCAGGCCTACGAGCAGTACTTC	CASSLDDSQAYEQYF
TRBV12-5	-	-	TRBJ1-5	TGTGCTAGTGGTCCTACCAGCAATCAGCCCCAGCATTTT	CASGPTSNQPQHF
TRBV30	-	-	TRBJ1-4	TGTGCCTGGAGTGTGCGCAGCGTTGCAACTAATGAAAAACTGTTTTTT	CAWSVRSVATNEKLFF
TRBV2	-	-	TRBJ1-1	TGTGCCAGCAGTGACCGGAGGGACACTGAAGCTTTCTTT	CASSDRRDTEAFF
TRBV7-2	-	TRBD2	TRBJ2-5	TGTGCCAGCAGTCCCGCGGGGGGTTGGGAGACCCAGTACTTC	CASSPAGGWETQYF
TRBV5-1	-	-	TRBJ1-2	TGCGCCAGCAGCTCCCTCTCGGGTGGCTACACCTTC	CASSSLSGGYTF